Only one count was recorded for the clone carrying this T cell receptor beta chain. The table came from immunoSEQ multiplex PCR; TCRdb's copy has only in-frame clones and leaves some out. Here the sample spans roughly 320,000 clones, 85% to 95% being singletons. These data are taken from a study of blood T cell repertoires in COVID-19. The clonotype originates from a woman in her thirties who had been exposed to COVID-19. The sequenced sample was PBMCs or T cells enriched from blood (not recorded which).

The DNA for the CDR3 is TGTGCCACCAGTGATTTCGGAGATACGCAGTATTTT. Amino acids: CATSDFGDTQYF. This chain uses TRBV24-1 with TRBJ2-3, with D unresolved. CDR3 length: 12 residues. Germline V gene sequence: CDR1 KGHDR, CDR2 SFDVKD. The V and J ends lost 1 base and 5 bases respectively, with 3 bases between them.